Below, 7 T cell receptor beta chains from the same sample are listed, as sequenced in a study of OX40 agonist ivuxolimab in advanced cancers. Using immunoSEQ multiplex PCR, the repertoire was profiled, and TCRdb retains in-frame clones only, with some absent. The sample has around 31,000 clones; approximately 90% are singletons. This sample comprised CD4+ or CD8+ T cells sorted from blood, obtained in a trial of the OX40 agonist ivuxolimab. The receptors originated from an adult with an advanced solid tumor such as melanoma, head and neck, liver or kidney cancer.

The rearrangement links TRBV7-9 to TRBJ2-7; no firm D call. The V end was cut by 3 bases, the J end by 7 bases, with 13 bases between. Germline loops: CDR1 SEHNR, CDR2 FQNEAQ (reference sequence). This CDR3 is built from 13 residues. The CDR3 region is CASSFGAGREQYF. CDR3 DNA sequence: TGTGCCAGCAGCTTCGGTGCAGGTCGGGAGCAGTACTTC.

V is TRBV7-9 and J is TRBJ1-6, with D tentatively TRBD1 (5 bases). Germline CDR1 and CDR2: SEHNR and FQNEAQ (reference sequence). Trimming removed 2 bases at V and 5 bases at J, with 19 bases between. The CDR3 spans 18 residues. The CDR3 DNA is TGTGCCAGCAGCTTAAACGCAGGAGGGGTTCGGGATAATTCACCCCTCCACTTT. This gives the protein CASSLNAGGVRDNSPLHF.

The V gene is TRBV11-2, the J gene TRBJ2-3, with D perhaps matching TRBD1 or TRBD2 (5 bases each). Trimming removed 5 bases at V and 0 bases at J, with 9 bases between. CDR1 and CDR2 (germline): SGHAT, FQNNGV. The CDR3 is made up of 14 amino acids. CDR3 sequence: CASSLWDSTDTQYF. As DNA, the CDR3 is TGTGCCAGCAGCCTATGGGACAGCACAGATACGCAGTATTTT.

The CDR3: CATSRVIQGSLREELFF. For the CDR3, the DNA is TGTGCCACCAGCAGAGTTATCCAGGGTTCCCTTCGTGAGGAACTGTTTTTT. The chain combines TRBV15 with TRBJ1-4; maybe TRBD1 (5 bases). The germline gives CDR1 LNHNV, CDR2 YYDKDF (reference sequence). V lost 1 base, J lost 12 bases, and 24 bases lay in between. This CDR3 contains 17 residues.

The genes are TRBV10-3 and TRBJ1-4, with no clear D. V was cut by 3 bases and J by 7 bases, with 12 bases left in between. CDR1 is ENHRY, CDR2 SYGVKD, per germline. The CDR3 is 14 amino acids. For the CDR3, the DNA is TGTGCCATCAGTGACGGGTCCGGACTTGAAAAACTGTTTTTT. This codes for CAISDGSGLEKLFF.

The chain recombines TRBV5-1 with TRBJ2-3; D not certain. V lost 1 base to trimming and J lost 2 bases, with 20 bases between them. From germline, CDR1 is SGHRS and CDR2 YFSETQ. The CDR3 consists of 18 residues. Here the CDR3 reads CASSLYAGFLDVTDTQYF. The CDR3 nucleotides are TGCGCCAGCAGCTTGTATGCCGGTTTTTTGGACGTCACAGATACGCAGTATTTT. The whole variable domain, filled in from reference TRBV5-1 and TRBJ2-3, reads KAGVTQTPRYLIKTRGQQVTLSCSPISGHRSVSWYQQTPGQGLQFLFEYFSETQRNKGNFPGRFSGRQFSNSRSEMNVSTLELGDSALYLCASSLYAGFLDVTDTQYFGPGTRLTVL.

DNA of the CDR3: TGTGCCAGCGCCAGGGGCGATGGCTACACCTTC. This translates into CASARGDGYTF. The rearrangement uses TRBV6-4 and TRBJ1-2, with D perhaps TRBD1 (6 bases). Looked up from germline, CDR1 is MRHNA and CDR2 is SNTAGT. The CDR3 has 11 residues. Trimming removed 8 bases at V and 6 bases at J, with 10 bases between.